Below, 25 T cell receptor beta chains from the same sample are listed, as sequenced in a study of HIV-infected patients and healthy controls. TCRdb analysed the 5' RACE reads with MiXCR anew, one entry per CDR3 protein. The table shows approximately 64,000 distinct CDR3 sequences, with approximately 21% occurring only once. Material for sequencing was CD4+ T cells from blood. The receptors were gathered from a human donor in good health.

The V and J genes are TRBV28 and TRBJ2-6; no clear D gene. Germline CDR1 MDHEN, CDR2 SYDVKM. The CDR3 covers 14 residues. CDR3 sequence: CASETESGANVLTF. CDR3 coding DNA: TGTGCGTCGGAAACCGAATCTGGGGCCAACGTCCTGACTTTC.

This clonotype was detected many times. This chain connects TRBV12-3 or TRBV12-4 to TRBJ1-2; TRBD1 agrees at 9 bases. CDR3 size: 13 residues. Trimming at V came to 5 bases and at J to 6 bases, leaving 4 bases not matched to a gene. The CDR3 reads CASSPWTGDGYTF. The CDR3 coding sequence is TGTGCCAGCAGTCCGTGGACAGGGGATGGCTACACCTTC.

This clonotype was observed many times. The V and J genes are TRBV9 and TRBJ2-3; 10 bases match TRBD2. CDR1 is SGDLS, CDR2 YYNGEE, per germline. CDR3 size: 15 residues. The junction had 4 bases not matched to a gene; V was cut back by 2 bases and J by 4 bases. For the CDR3, the DNA is TGTGCCAGCAGCGTGTCCAGCGGGGGGGCAGATACGCAGTATTTT. This gives the protein CASSVSSGGADTQYF.

This clonotype came up many times. The V and J genes are TRBV29-1 and TRBJ1-5; 8 bases agree with TRBD1. Losses at the gene ends were 4 bases for V and 5 bases for J; bases not matched to a gene: 4. There are 13 residues in the CDR3. Germline CDR1 reads SQVTM; CDR2 reads ANQGSEA. CDR3 amino acids: CSVAGGADQPQHF. The CDR3 DNA sequence: TGCAGCGTTGCAGGGGGCGCAGATCAGCCCCAGCATTTT.

This clonotype came up a few times. The chain joins TRBV6-6 to TRBJ2-1; 7 nucleotides agree with TRBD2. Germline loops: CDR1 MNHNY, CDR2 SVGAGI (reference sequence). J gave up 5 bases and V 6 bases, and 13 bases lay outside the gene matches. This CDR3 is 16 amino acids long. DNA for the CDR3: TGTGCCAGCAGCACCTCCGCCAAGCGGGAAAACAATGAGCAGTTCTTC. Encoded protein: CASSTSAKRENNEQFF.

This clonotype was seen many times. The chain uses TRBV10-3 and TRBJ2-1, with D unclear. The CDR3 has 11 amino acids. The germline V gene encodes CDR1 ENHRY and CDR2 SYGVKD. V lost 4 bases to trimming and J lost 4 bases, with 2 bases between them. CDR3 coding DNA: TGTGCCATCAGTGGATACAATGAGCAGTTCTTC. Translating gives CAISGYNEQFF.

This clonotype was counted at least ten times. The chain links TRBV7-2 to TRBJ2-3, with D perhaps TRBD2 (7 bases). The CDR3 spans 15 residues. Germline values: CDR1 SGHTA, CDR2 FQGNSA. Trimming removed 5 bases from V and 4 bases from J, with 16 bases in between. DNA for the CDR3: TGTGCCAGCAGCAAGGCTAGGGGGGGGGCAGATACGCAGTATTTT. Amino acid sequence: CASSKARGGADTQYF. Looking up the rest from reference TRBV7-2 and TRBJ2-3 gives the full variable domain: GAGVSQSPSNKVTEKGKDVELRCDPISGHTALYWYRQSLGQGLEFLIYFQGNSAPDKSGLPSDRFSAERTGGSVSTLTIQRTQQEDSAVYLCASSKARGGADTQYFGPGTRLTVL.

The rearrangement uses TRBV7-9 and TRBJ2-7, with a possible D match to TRBD1 (6 bases). This CDR3 is 14 amino acids long. Germline V CDR1 and CDR2: SEHNR, FQNEAQ (reference sequence). The V and J ends lost 0 bases and 9 bases respectively, with 15 bases between them. CDR3 DNA: TGTGCCAGCAGCTTAGCTTCGTCAGGGGAAGTGCAGTACTTC. Translated: CASSLASSGEVQYF.

The table lists this clonotype with many counts. The V call is TRBV25-1, the J call TRBJ1-1; D remains unclear. Germline CDR1 MGHDK, CDR2 SYGVNS. The ends were cut back, 6 bases at V and 1 base at J, with 9 bases in the middle. CDR3 length: 13 amino acids. The DNA of the CDR3 is TGTGCCAGCAGGGACTCCAAGAACACTGAAGCTTTCTTT. It encodes CASRDSKNTEAFF.

This chain connects TRBV7-3 to TRBJ1-5; D is possibly TRBD1 (6 bases). The CDR3 extends over 14 amino acids. Trimming took 2 bases from V and 8 from J, leaving 13 bases between them. Germline lookup yields CDR1 SGHTA and CDR2 FQGTGA. The CDR3 spells CASSLYRVGEPQHF. DNA of the CDR3: TGTGCCAGCAGCTTATACAGGGTTGGGGAGCCCCAGCATTTT.

V and J are TRBV3-1 and TRBJ1-1; D remains unclear. V was pared by 4 bases and J by 1 base, with 7 bases between. The CDR3 is made up of 13 amino acids. Germline lookup yields CDR1 LGHDT and CDR2 YNNKEL (reference sequence). The CDR3 DNA reads TGTGCCAGCAGCCGCCCCCCGAACACTGAAGCTTTCTTT. Encoded protein: CASSRPPNTEAFF.

This clonotype was detected many times. The chain links TRBV5-5 to TRBJ1-2; a weak D match, TRBD1 (6 bases). Trimming left V 0 bases short and J 3 bases short, with 12 bases between. CDR1 SGHKS and CDR2 YYEKEE come from the germline V gene (reference sequence). This CDR3 is 15 amino acids long. CDR3 nucleotides: TGTGCCAGCAGCTTGGTATTCGGGGGCGACTATGGCTACACCTTC. It codes for CASSLVFGGDYGYTF.

This clonotype has a handful of counts. The chain employs TRBV20-1 and TRBJ2-5; perhaps D is TRBD1 or TRBD2 (5 bases each). V was clipped by 2 bases and J by 5 bases, with 15 bases between them. The CDR3 covers 14 residues. The germline gives CDR1 DFQATT, CDR2 SNEGSKA (reference sequence). CDR3 DNA sequence: TGCAGTGCTAGACCCGGGACGGGCGGGGAGACCCAGTACTTC. Residues: CSARPGTGGETQYF.

This clonotype was recorded many times. The chain combines TRBV15 with TRBJ2-3; D might be TRBD2 (6 bases). This CDR3 has 18 residues. Germline CDR1 is LNHNV and CDR2 is YYDKDF (reference sequence). Trimming pared 3 bases from V and 0 bases from J, leaving 19 bases between. CDR3 nucleotide sequence: TGTGCCACCAGCAGGAAGGCTAGCGCTACGACTAGCACAGATACGCAGTATTTT. Its translation: CATSRKASATTSTDTQYF.

This clonotype was seen ten or more times. The chain recombines TRBV7-8 with TRBJ1-2; D ambiguous. The CDR3 sequence is 13 residues long. CDR1 and CDR2 (germline): SGHVS, FQNEAQ. The ends were cut back, 3 bases at V and 5 bases at J, with 10 bases in the middle. For the CDR3, the DNA is TGTGCCAGCAGCTTGGTCAGAGATTATGGCTACACCTTC. This codes for CASSLVRDYGYTF.

In this sample, this clonotype turned up many times. The chain recombines TRBV6-5 with TRBJ2-7, with D unresolved. CDR1 and CDR2 (germline): MNHEY, SVGAGI. V lost 4 bases and J 12 bases, leaving 16 bases between the germline ends. The CDR3 runs 12 residues. In nucleotides, the CDR3 is TGTGCCAGCAGTTCCCGGGCCTCTAGTCTGTACTTC. It yields the protein CASSSRASSLYF.

The genes are TRBV14 and TRBJ2-3; D gene unclear. The V gene's germline CDR1 is SGHDN and CDR2 FVKESK. V lost 4 bases to trimming and J lost 3 bases, with 11 bases between them. The CDR3 has 14 amino acids. The CDR3 loop reads CASSPLAVTDTQYF. CDR3 in DNA: TGTGCCAGCAGCCCCCTCGCAGTGACAGATACGCAGTATTTT.

In its sample, this clonotype was seen many times. The rearrangement links TRBV6-5 to TRBJ2-3; maybe TRBD2 (7 bases). The germline V and J ends were trimmed by 2 bases and 3 bases, with 15 bases remaining between them. Germline values: CDR1 MNHEY, CDR2 SVGAGI. CDR3 length: 16 residues. CDR3 sequence (DNA): TGTGCCAGCAGTTACGCGGGGGCGATGTTAACAGATACGCAGTATTTT. Amino acid sequence: CASSYAGAMLTDTQYF.

The V call is TRBV2, the J call TRBJ1-4, with D hard to call. The V end lost 3 bases, the J end lost 7 bases, and 12 bases lay between the germline ends. The CDR3 extends over 14 amino acids. CDR1 is SNHLY and CDR2 is FYNNEI in the germline V gene. The CDR3 protein is CASSDPVLGEKLFF. In DNA, the CDR3 is TGTGCCAGCAGTGATCCGGTTTTAGGTGAAAAACTGTTTTTT.

This chain uses TRBV4-1 with TRBJ2-1; the D call may be TRBD1 or TRBD2 (5 bases each). The CDR3 is 14 residues long. Germline CDR1 is MGHRA and CDR2 is YSYEKL. V lost 7 bases to trimming and J lost 6 bases, with 16 bases between them. CDR3 bases: TGCGCCAGCACCCGAGGGGCGGGTAGCAATGAGCAGTTCTTC. It yields the protein CASTRGAGSNEQFF.

This clonotype appeared many times. The chain joins TRBV20-1 to TRBJ1-1; D gene uncertain. The CDR3 extends over 12 amino acids. Germline CDR1 and CDR2: DFQATT and SNEGSKA (reference sequence). Trimming pared 6 bases from V and 1 base from J, leaving 9 bases between. As DNA, the CDR3 is TGCAGTGCGCGTCCCGGGAACACTGAAGCTTTCTTT. Protein product: CSARPGNTEAFF.

This clonotype has ten or more counts. This chain joins TRBV5-1 and TRBJ1-1, with D possibly being TRBD1 (5 bases). This CDR3 spans 15 amino acids. Trimming stripped 5 bases from V and 4 bases from J, with 18 bases between. CDR1 SGHRS and CDR2 YFSETQ come from the germline V gene. The CDR3 DNA reads as TGCGCCAGCAGACGGTCCGGGACCCAGGGCACTGAAGCTTTCTTT. Protein: CASRRSGTQGTEAFF.

The CDR3 loop reads CASAHPSEETQYF. The CDR3 DNA sequence: TGTGCTAGCGCTCACCCGAGCGAAGAGACCCAGTACTTC. The chain couples TRBV12-5 to TRBJ2-5, with D unresolved. This CDR3 has 13 amino acids. Germline CDR1 reads LGHNT; CDR2 reads FRNRAP. V lost 9 bases and J lost 3, with 14 bases in between.

This clonotype has at least ten counts. V and J are TRBV3-1 and TRBJ2-4; 10 bases match TRBD2. CDR3 length: 19 residues. The germline V gene has CDR1 LGHDT and CDR2 YNNKEL (reference sequence). The V gene end was trimmed by 0 bases and the J gene end by 1 base; junction bases not matched to a gene: 9. The chain's CDR3 is CASSQDSPSGSFAKNIQYF. In nucleotides, the CDR3 is TGTGCCAGCAGCCAAGATTCCCCTAGCGGGAGTTTCGCCAAAAACATTCAGTACTTC. Full variable domain (missing parts from reference TRBV3-1 and TRBJ2-4): DTAVSQTPKYLVTQMGNDKSIKCEQNLGHDTMYWYKQDSKKFLKIMFSYNNKELIINETVPNRFSPKSPDKAHLNLHINSLELGDSAVYFCASSQDSPSGSFAKNIQYFGAGTRLSVL.

This clonotype appeared many times. The chain combines TRBV29-1 with TRBJ1-5; D is unclear. CDR1 and CDR2 (germline): SQVTM, ANQGSEA. The V and J ends lost 4 bases and 6 bases respectively, with 13 bases between them. The CDR3 has 13 residues. The CDR3 DNA reads TGCAGCGTTGTTTTCGGGGAAGGTCAGCCCCAGCATTTT. Encoded protein: CSVVFGEGQPQHF.